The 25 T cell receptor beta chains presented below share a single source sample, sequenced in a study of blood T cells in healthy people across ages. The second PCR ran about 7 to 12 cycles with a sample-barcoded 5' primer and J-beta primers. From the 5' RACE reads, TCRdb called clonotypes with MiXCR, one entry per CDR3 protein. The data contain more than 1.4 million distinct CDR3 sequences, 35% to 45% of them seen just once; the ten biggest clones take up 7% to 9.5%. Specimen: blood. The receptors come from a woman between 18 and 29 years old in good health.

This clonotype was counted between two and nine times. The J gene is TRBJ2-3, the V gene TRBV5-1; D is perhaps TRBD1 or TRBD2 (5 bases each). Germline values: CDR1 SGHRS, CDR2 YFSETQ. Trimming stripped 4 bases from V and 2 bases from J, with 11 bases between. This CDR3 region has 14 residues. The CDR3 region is CASSPGRFTDTQYF. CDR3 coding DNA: TGCGCCAGCAGCCCGGGGCGTTTCACAGATACGCAGTATTTT.

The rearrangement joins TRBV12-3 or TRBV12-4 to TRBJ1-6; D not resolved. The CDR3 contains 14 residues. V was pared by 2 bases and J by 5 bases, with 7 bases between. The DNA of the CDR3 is TGTGCCAGCAGTTTAAGCGCTGATAATTCACCCCTCCACTTT. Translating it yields CASSLSADNSPLHF.

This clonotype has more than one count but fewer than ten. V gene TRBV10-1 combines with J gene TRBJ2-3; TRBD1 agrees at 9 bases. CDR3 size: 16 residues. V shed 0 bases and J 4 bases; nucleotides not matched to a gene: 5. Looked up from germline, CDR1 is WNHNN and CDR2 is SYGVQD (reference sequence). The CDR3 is CASSESGQGYADTQYF. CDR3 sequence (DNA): TGCGCCAGCAGTGAGTCGGGACAGGGCTACGCAGATACGCAGTATTTT.

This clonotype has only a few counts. CDR3 nucleotides: TGCGCCAGCAGCCTCCGACAGGGGGTGGACATTCAGTACTTC. The encoded protein is CASSLRQGVDIQYF. The V and J genes are TRBV5-1 and TRBJ2-4; 9 nucleotides line up with TRBD1. CDR3 length equals 14 residues. After removal of 4 bases from V and 8 bases from J, the junction contained 7 bases not matched to a gene. Germline V gene lookup returns CDR1 SGHRS and CDR2 YFSETQ.

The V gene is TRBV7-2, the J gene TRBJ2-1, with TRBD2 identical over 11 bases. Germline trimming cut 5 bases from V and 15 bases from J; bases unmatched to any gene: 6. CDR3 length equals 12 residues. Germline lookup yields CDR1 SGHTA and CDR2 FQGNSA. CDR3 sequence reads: CASSQGLAALFF. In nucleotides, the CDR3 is TGTGCCAGCAGCCAGGGACTAGCGGCCTTGTTCTTC.

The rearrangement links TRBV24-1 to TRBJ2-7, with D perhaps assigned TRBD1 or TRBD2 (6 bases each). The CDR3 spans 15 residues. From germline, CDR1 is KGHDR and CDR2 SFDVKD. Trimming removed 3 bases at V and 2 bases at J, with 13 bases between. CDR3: CATSDGGPPPYEQYF. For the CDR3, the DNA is TGTGCCACCAGTGATGGGGGGCCACCCCCCTACGAGCAGTACTTC.

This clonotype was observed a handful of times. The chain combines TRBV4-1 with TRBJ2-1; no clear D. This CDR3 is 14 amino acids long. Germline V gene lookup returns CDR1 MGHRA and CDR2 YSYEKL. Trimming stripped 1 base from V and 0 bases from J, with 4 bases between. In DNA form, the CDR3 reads TGCGCCAGCAGCCAAGCTACCTCCTACAATGAGCAGTTCTTC. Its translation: CASSQATSYNEQFF.

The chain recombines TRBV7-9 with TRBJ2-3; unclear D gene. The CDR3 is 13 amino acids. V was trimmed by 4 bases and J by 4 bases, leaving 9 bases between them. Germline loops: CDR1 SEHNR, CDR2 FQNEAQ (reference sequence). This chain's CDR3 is CASSSYSADTQYF. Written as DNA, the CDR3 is TGTGCCAGCAGCTCTTATTCGGCAGATACGCAGTATTTT.

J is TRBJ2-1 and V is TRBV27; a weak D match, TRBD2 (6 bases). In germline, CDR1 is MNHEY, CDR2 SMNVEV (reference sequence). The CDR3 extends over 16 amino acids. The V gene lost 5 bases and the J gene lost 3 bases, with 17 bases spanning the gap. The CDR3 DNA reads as TGTGCCAGCAGTATAGGTGAGGACTACGTCTACAATGAGCAGTTCTTC. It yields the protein CASSIGEDYVYNEQFF.

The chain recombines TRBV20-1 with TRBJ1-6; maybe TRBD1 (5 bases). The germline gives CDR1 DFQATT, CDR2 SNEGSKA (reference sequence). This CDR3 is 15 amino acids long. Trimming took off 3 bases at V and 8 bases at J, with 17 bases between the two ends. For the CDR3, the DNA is TGCAGTGCTAGGAAAGGTCCCACAGGAGATTCACCCCTCCACTTT. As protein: CSARKGPTGDSPLHF.

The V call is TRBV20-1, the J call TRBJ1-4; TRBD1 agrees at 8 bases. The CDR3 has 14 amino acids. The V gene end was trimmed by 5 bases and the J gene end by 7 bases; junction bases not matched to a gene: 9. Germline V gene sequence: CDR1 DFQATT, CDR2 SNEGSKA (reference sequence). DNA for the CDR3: TGCAGTGCTGTCGTGACAGGGGTGGGTGAAAAACTGTTTTTT. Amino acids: CSAVVTGVGEKLFF.

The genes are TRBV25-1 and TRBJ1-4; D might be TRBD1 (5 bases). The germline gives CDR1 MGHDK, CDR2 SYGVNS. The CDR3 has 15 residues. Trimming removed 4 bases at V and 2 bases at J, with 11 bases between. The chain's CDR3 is CASSGWGYTNEKLFF. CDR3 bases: TGTGCCAGCAGTGGTTGGGGGTACACTAATGAAAAACTGTTTTTT. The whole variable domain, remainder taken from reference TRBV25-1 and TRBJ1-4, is EADIYQTPRYLVIGTGKKITLECSQTMGHDKMYWYQQDPGMELHLIHYSYGVNSTEKGDLSSESTVSRIRTEHFPLTLESARPSHTSQYLCASSGWGYTNEKLFFGSGTQLSVL.

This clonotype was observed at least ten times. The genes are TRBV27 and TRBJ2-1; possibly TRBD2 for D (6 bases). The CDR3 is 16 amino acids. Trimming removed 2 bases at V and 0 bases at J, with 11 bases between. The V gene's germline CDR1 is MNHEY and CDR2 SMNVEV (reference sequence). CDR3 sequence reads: CASSLDSGSSYNEQFF. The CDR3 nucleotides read TGTGCCAGCAGTTTAGATTCCGGGAGCTCCTACAATGAGCAGTTCTTC.

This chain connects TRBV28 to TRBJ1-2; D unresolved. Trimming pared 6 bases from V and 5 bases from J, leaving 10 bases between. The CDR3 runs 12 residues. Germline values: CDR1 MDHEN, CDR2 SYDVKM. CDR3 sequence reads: CASRTFRYGYTF. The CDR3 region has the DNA TGTGCCAGCAGGACGTTCCGATATGGCTACACCTTC.

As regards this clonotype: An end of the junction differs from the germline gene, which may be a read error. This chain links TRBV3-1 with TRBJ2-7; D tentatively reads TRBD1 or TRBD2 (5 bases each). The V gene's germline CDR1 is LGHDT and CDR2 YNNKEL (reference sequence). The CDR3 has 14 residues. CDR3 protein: CASRGAEYSYEQYF. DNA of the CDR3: TGCGCCAGCAGAGGGGCGGAGTACTCCTACGAGCAGTACTTC.

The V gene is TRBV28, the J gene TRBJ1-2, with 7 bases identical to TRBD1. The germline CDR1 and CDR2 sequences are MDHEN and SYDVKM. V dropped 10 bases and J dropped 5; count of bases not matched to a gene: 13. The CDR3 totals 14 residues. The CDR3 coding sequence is TGTGCCACACACAGGGGTCCTTCGGAGTATGGCTACACCTTC. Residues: CATHRGPSEYGYTF.

The CDR3 DNA sequence: TGCGCCAGCAGCTTGGCCGCGACAGGGGATACGAATGAGCAGTTCTTC. Residues: CASSLAATGDTNEQFF. This rearrangement joins TRBV5-1 to TRBJ2-1; 8 nucleotides agree with TRBD1. The CDR3 has 16 amino acids. CDR1 is SGHRS, CDR2 YFSETQ, per germline. J lost 7 bases, V lost 0 bases, and 9 bases had no gene match.

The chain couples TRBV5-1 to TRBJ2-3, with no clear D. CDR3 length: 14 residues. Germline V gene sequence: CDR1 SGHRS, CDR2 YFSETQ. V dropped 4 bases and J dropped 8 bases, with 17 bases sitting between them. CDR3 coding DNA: TGCGCCAGCAGCCCAGGCGCTCAAGAAGGTACGCAGTATTTT. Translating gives CASSPGAQEGTQYF.

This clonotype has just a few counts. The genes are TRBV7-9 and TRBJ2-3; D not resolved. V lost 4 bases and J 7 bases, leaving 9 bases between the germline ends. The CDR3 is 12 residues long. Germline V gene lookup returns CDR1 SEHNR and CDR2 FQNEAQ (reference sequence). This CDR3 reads CASSSTANTQYF. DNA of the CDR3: TGTGCCAGCAGCTCAACAGCGAATACGCAGTATTTT. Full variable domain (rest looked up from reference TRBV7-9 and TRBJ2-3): DTGVSQNPRHKITKRGQNVTFRCDPISEHNRLYWYRQTLGQGPEFLTYFQNEAQLEKSRLLSDRFSAERPKGSFSTLEIQRTEQGDSAMYLCASSSTANTQYFGPGTRLTVL.

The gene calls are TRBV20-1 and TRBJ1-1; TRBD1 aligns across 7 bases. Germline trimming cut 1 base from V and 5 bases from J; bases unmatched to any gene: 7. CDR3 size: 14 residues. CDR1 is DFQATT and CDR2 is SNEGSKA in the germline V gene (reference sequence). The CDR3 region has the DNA TGCAGTGCTAGAGGCGAGACAGGGCGGACTGAAGCTTTCTTT. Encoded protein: CSARGETGRTEAFF.

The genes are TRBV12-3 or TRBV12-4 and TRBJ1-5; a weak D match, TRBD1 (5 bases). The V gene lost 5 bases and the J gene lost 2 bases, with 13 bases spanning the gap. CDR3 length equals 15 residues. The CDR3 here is CASSHGALGNQPQHF. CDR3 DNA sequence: TGTGCCAGCAGTCACGGGGCCCTGGGCAATCAGCCCCAGCATTTT.

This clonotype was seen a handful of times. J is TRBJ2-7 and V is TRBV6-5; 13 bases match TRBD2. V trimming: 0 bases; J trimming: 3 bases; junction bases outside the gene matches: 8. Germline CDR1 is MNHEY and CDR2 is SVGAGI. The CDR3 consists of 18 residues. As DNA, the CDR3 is TGTGCCAGCAGTTACTCGTCGGGGGGGACTAGCGGGATCTACGAGCAGTACTTC. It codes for CASSYSSGGTSGIYEQYF.

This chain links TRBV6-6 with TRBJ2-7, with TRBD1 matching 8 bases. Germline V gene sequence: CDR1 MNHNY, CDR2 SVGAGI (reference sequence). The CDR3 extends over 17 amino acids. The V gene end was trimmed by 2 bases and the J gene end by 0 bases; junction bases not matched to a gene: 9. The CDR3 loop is CASSYRPKTGASYEQYF. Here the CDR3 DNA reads TGTGCCAGCAGTTACCGTCCAAAGACAGGGGCCTCCTACGAGCAGTACTTC.

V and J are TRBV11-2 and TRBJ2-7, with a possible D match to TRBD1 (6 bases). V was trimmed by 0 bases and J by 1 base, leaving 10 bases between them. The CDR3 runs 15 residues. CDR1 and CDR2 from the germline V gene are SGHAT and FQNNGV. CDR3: CASSLDPGASYEQYF. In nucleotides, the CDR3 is TGTGCCAGCAGCTTAGATCCAGGGGCGTCCTACGAGCAGTACTTC.

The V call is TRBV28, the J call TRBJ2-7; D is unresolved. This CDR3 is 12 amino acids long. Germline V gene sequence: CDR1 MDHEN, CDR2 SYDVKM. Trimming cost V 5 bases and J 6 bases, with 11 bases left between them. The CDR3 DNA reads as TGTGCCAGCAGTCCTTCATCCCCCGAGCAGTACTTC. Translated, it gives CASSPSSPEQYF.